The entry below describes one T cell receptor (beta chain). What it binds is not known. This sample is drawn from a study of PD-L1 blockade in urothelial cancer. Study overall: Prior exposure to chemotherapy in patients amounted to 0 to 3 regimens received. General study results and limits: Durable-benefit patients expanded tumor-associated blood clones more at 3 weeks. Patients with below-median pretreatment blood clonality survived longer.

This CDR3 contains 15 residues. Germline assignment: CDR1 MNHEY and CDR2 SMNVEV (reference sequence). J lost 5 bases, V lost 5 bases, and 5 bases had no gene match. Time point of the sample: pretreatment peripheral blood. Some clones are missing from TCRdb's copy, which holds only in-frame ones; the method was immunoSEQ multiplex PCR. The sample records some 57,000 clones, approximately 84% being singletons. The receptor comes from a man aged 50-60 years with urothelial cancer. The material was PBMCs, obtained around atezolizumab (anti-PD-L1) treatment. The chain joins TRBV27 to TRBJ2-5, with 13 positions matching TRBD2. The CDR3 DNA follows: TGTGCCAGCAGTCCAAGGACTAGCGGGGGTGAGACCCAGTACTTC. It encodes CASSPRTSGGETQYF.